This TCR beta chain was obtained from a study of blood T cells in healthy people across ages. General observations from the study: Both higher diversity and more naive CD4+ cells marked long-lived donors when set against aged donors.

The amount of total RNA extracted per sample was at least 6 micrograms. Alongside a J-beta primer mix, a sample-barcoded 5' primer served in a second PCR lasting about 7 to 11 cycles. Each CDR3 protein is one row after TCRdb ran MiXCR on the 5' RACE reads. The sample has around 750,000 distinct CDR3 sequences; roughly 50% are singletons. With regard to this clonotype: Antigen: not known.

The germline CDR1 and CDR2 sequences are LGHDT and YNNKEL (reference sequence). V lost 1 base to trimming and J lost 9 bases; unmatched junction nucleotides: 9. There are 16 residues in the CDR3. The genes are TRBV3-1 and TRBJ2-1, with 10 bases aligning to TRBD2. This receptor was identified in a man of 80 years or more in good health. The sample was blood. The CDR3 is CASSQVRSGRVGEQFF. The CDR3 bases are TGTGCCAGCAGCCAAGTTAGAAGCGGGAGGGTTGGTGAGCAGTTCTTC.